Listed below are T cell receptor beta chains from one sample, sequenced in a study of T cells in Graves' hyperthyroidism and ophthalmopathy. From the multiplex PCR reads, TCRdb called clonotypes with MiXCR, one entry per CDR3 protein. Of roughly 200,000 distinct CDR3 sequences detected, 17% appear once; the ten largest clones hold roughly 55%. The sample taken for sequencing was blood. The source is a woman between 45 and 60 years old with Graves' hyperthyroidism. Each CDR3 is given with its conserved first and last residue. The order of the fields is D gene, J gene, V gene, clone size, CDR3 DNA, CDR3 protein. The D gene is left open where the match is weak. Where a row states a size, it is once, few, many or the class of an expanded clone; other rows omit it.

NA TRBJ2-5 TRBV30 few TGTGCCTGGACCCTCCCGGGACTCTTAGAGACCCAGTACTTC CAWTLPGLLETQYF
TRBD2 TRBJ2-7 TRBV20-1 many TGCAGTGCTGGAGGTGCGAGCGGGAGCTCCTACGAGCAGTACTTC CSAGGASGSSYEQYF
TRBD2 TRBJ2-3 TRBV10-1 few TGCGCCAGCAGTGAAGGGCTAGCGGGAGAGGTAGATACGCAGTATTTT CASSEGLAGEVDTQYF
NA TRBJ2-1 TRBV7-9 many TGTGCCAGCAGGTCCGGAGGGGAGCAGTTCTTC CASRSGGEQFF
TRBD1 TRBJ2-5 TRBV30 few TGTGCCTGGAGTTTCAAACCGGGACAGGGTGAGGAGACCCAGTACTTC CAWSFKPGQGEETQYF
TRBD1 TRBJ1-6 TRBV2 many TGTGCCAGCAGTCTCAGCCGGGACAGGGGCCCACCCCTCCACTTT CASSLSRDRGPPLHF
TRBD1 TRBJ2-5 TRBV15 many TGTGCCACCAGCAGAGACACAGGGGGCGCGGAGACCCAGTACTTC CATSRDTGGAETQYF
NA TRBJ2-7 TRBV28 many TGTGCCAGCAGTAGGCCGCAGAAGGGGGTCGAGCAGTACTTC CASSRPQKGVEQYF
NA TRBJ1-3 TRBV5-5 many TGTGCCAGCAGCTTGGCTGATCCTGGAAACACCATATATTTT CASSLADPGNTIYF
NA TRBJ2-7 TRBV5-5 many TGTGCCAGCAGCTTGTCTACCGGGGTGAACGAGCAGTACTTC CASSLSTGVNEQYF
NA TRBJ1-2 TRBV29-1 many TGCAGCGTTGGAGAAGGTGGGACAAGAACGAGAAACTATGGCTACACCTTC CSVGEGGTRTRNYGYTF
NA TRBJ1-4 TRBV28 many TGTGCCAGCAGTTTGACGGGGCTAAGTGAAAAACTGTTTTTT CASSLTGLSEKLFF
NA TRBJ2-1 TRBV18 many TGTGCCAGCTCACCAACGCTGATACGTGCAGGAGACAATGAGCAGTTCTTC CASSPTLIRAGDNEQFF
TRBD1 TRBJ2-2 TRBV24-1 few TGTGCCACAAAACAGGGGGCATGGACCGGGGAGCTGTTTTTT CATKQGAWTGELFF
NA TRBJ2-1 TRBV4-1 NA TGCGCCAGCAGCCTGAGTAGAGGAGGCTACAATGAGCAGTTCTTC CASSLSRGGYNEQFF
NA TRBJ1-4 TRBV27 many TGTGCCAGCAGTCCAACCCCGGGGACCGCTAATGAAAAACTGTTTTTT CASSPTPGTANEKLFF
TRBD1 TRBJ2-1 TRBV19 many TGTGCCAGTAGTACTGACAGGGGGTTTTCCTACAATGAGCAGTTCTTC CASSTDRGFSYNEQFF
NA TRBJ2-1 TRBV4-1 NA TGCGCCAGCAGACGTGCCGGCAGGGAGGAGCAGTTCTTC CASRRAGREEQFF
NA TRBJ2-1 TRBV5-1 many TGCGCCAGCAGCTTGGATGGAGGGACTGGGGTGCAGTTCTTC CASSLDGGTGVQFF
TRBD1 TRBJ1-1 TRBV29-1 few TGCAGCGTGGGGGGACAGGGGAGGGGGACTGAAGCTTTCTTT CSVGGQGRGTEAFF
TRBD2 TRBJ2-5 TRBV20-1 NA TGCAGTGCTACCGCACTAGCGGACCCCCATTTTGAGACCCAGTACTTC CSATALADPHFETQYF
NA TRBJ2-2 TRBV4-1 NA TGCGCCAGCAGCCAAGATTTTCAGGGCCCTAACACCGGGGAGCTGTTTTTT CASSQDFQGPNTGELFF
NA TRBJ1-1 TRBV5-1 NA TGCGCCAGCGGGGGGGGGATGAACACTGAAGCTTTCTTT CASGGGMNTEAFF
TRBD2 TRBJ2-3 TRBV6-1 NA TGTGCCAGCAGTCCTCTAGCGGGAGGTGTCCCAGATACGCAGTATTTT CASSPLAGGVPDTQYF
NA TRBJ2-7 TRBV10-3 many TGTGCCATCAGTGAGGGGAACACCTACGAGCAGTACTTC CAISEGNTYEQYF
NA TRBJ2-7 TRBV6-1 few TGTGCCAGCATGACCACGGCTTCCTACGAGCAGTACTTC CASMTTASYEQYF
NA TRBJ2-5 TRBV6-1 many TGTGCCAGCAGTGAAGCCATGGTCTGGGAGACCCAGTACTTC CASSEAMVWETQYF
NA TRBJ2-1 TRBV11-2 many TGTGCCAGCAGCGATAGCTGGGGCGTAAGCTCCTACAATGAGCAGTTCTTC CASSDSWGVSSYNEQFF
TRBD1 TRBJ1-4 TRBV12-3/TRBV12-4 NA TGTGCCACCAAGACAGGGGTTGACGAAAAACTGTTTTTT CATKTGVDEKLFF
NA TRBJ2-1 TRBV29-1 many TGCAGCGTTGAACCCGCCGGCGGATACAATGAGCAGTTCTTC CSVEPAGGYNEQFF
TRBD1 TRBJ1-1 TRBV19 few TGTGCCAGTAGTATAGCGACAGGGGGCTTAACTGAAGCTTTCTTT CASSIATGGLTEAFF